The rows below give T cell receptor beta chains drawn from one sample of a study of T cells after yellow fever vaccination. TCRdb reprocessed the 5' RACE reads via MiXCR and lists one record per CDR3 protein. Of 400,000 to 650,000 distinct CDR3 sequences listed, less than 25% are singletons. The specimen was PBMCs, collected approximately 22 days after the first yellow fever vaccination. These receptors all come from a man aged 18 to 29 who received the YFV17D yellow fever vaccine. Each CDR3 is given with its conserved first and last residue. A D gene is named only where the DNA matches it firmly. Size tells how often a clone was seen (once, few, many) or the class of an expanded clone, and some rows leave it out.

CDR3 DNA: TGTGCCAGCAGCGTGGCTAGACAGGCGGATGAAAAACTGTTTTTT
CDR3 protein: CASSVARQADEKLFF
J gene: TRBJ1-4
V gene: TRBV9
clone size: -
D gene: -

CDR3 DNA: TGTGCCAGGAGCCCCGGGCTTAGCTGCACAGATACGCAGTATTTT
CDR3 protein: CARSPGLSCTDTQYF
J gene: TRBJ2-3
V gene: TRBV5-5
clone size: -
D gene: -

CDR3 DNA: TGTGCCAGCAGCTTAGCGTCAGCCGGGAACACTGAAGCTTTCTTT
CDR3 protein: CASSLASAGNTEAFF
J gene: TRBJ1-1
V gene: TRBV7-6
clone size: few
D gene: -

CDR3 DNA: TGTGCCAGCAGCTTACAGCCCCTCCGGGGACGAGATACGCAGTATTTT
CDR3 protein: CASSLQPLRGRDTQYF
J gene: TRBJ2-3
V gene: TRBV7-2
clone size: -
D gene: -

CDR3 DNA: TGTGCCAGCAAAGGGACTTTTGGTCAGCCCCAGCATTTT
CDR3 protein: CASKGTFGQPQHF
J gene: TRBJ1-5
V gene: TRBV2
clone size: -
D gene: -

CDR3 DNA: TGTGCCATCAGGGACAGTGGTCTTAGCACAGATACGCAGTATTTT
CDR3 protein: CAIRDSGLSTDTQYF
J gene: TRBJ2-3
V gene: TRBV10-3
clone size: few
D gene: -

CDR3 DNA: TGCGCCAGCAGCCAAGACGGGGGGGCCGGCACCGGGGAGCTGTTTTTT
CDR3 protein: CASSQDGGAGTGELFF
J gene: TRBJ2-2
V gene: TRBV4-3
clone size: few
D gene: TRBD2

CDR3 DNA: TGTGCCAGCAGCTTAGTGGGGGCCGGCAATCAGCCCCAGCATTTT
CDR3 protein: CASSLVGAGNQPQHF
J gene: TRBJ1-5
V gene: TRBV7-2
clone size: many
D gene: -

CDR3 DNA: TGTGCCAGCAGTAATACCGGGACAGGGGCCACTGAAGCTTTCTTT
CDR3 protein: CASSNTGTGATEAFF
J gene: TRBJ1-1
V gene: TRBV12-3/TRBV12-4
clone size: few
D gene: TRBD1

CDR3 DNA: TGTGCCAGCAGCCCCCAGACAGGCAGTACCTACAATGAGCAGTTCTTC
CDR3 protein: CASSPQTGSTYNEQFF
J gene: TRBJ2-1
V gene: TRBV5-6
clone size: -
D gene: -

CDR3 DNA: TGCAGTGCTGGCCCCCAGGGGACCACAGATACGCAGTATTTT
CDR3 protein: CSAGPQGTTDTQYF
J gene: TRBJ2-3
V gene: TRBV20-1
clone size: -
D gene: -

CDR3 DNA: TGTGCCACCAACGAGCGGGGGCAGGGCACAGATACGCAGTATTTT
CDR3 protein: CATNERGQGTDTQYF
J gene: TRBJ2-3
V gene: TRBV10-3
clone size: -
D gene: TRBD2

CDR3 DNA: TGCAGTGCGGAGACAGGGGGCAACACTGAAGCTTTCTTT
CDR3 protein: CSAETGGNTEAFF
J gene: TRBJ1-1
V gene: TRBV20-1
clone size: few
D gene: TRBD1

CDR3 DNA: TGTGCCAGCAGCTTAATCGGCCAACTGCTTGAGCAGTTCTTC
CDR3 protein: CASSLIGQLLEQFF
J gene: TRBJ2-1
V gene: TRBV7-2
clone size: -
D gene: -

CDR3 DNA: TGTGCCAGCAGTCATCGGACAGGGGGACCATACGAGCAGTACTTC
CDR3 protein: CASSHRTGGPYEQYF
J gene: TRBJ2-7
V gene: TRBV27
clone size: few
D gene: TRBD1

CDR3 DNA: TGTGCCAGCAGCTTTCTCCTCCAAGAGACCCAGTACTTC
CDR3 protein: CASSFLLQETQYF
J gene: TRBJ2-5
V gene: TRBV5-6
clone size: -
D gene: -

CDR3 DNA: TGCGCCAGCAGCCAAGATCGATCAGTCCAAGAGACCCAGTACTTC
CDR3 protein: CASSQDRSVQETQYF
J gene: TRBJ2-5
V gene: TRBV4-1
clone size: -
D gene: -

CDR3 DNA: TGTGCCAGCAGGCCGGGGTTGGGGGATACGCAGTATTTT
CDR3 protein: CASRPGLGDTQYF
J gene: TRBJ2-3
V gene: TRBV11-1
clone size: -
D gene: -

CDR3 DNA: TGTGCCAGCAGTGAACGGGGGACAGATCTGGACACTGAAGCTTTCTTT
CDR3 protein: CASSERGTDLDTEAFF
J gene: TRBJ1-1
V gene: TRBV2
clone size: few
D gene: TRBD1

CDR3 DNA: TGTGCCAGCAGCGACGAGGGGGGGAGGTCCTACAATGAGCAGTTCTTC
CDR3 protein: CASSDEGGRSYNEQFF
J gene: TRBJ2-1
V gene: TRBV9
clone size: -
D gene: -

CDR3 DNA: TGCAGTGCTAGAGGATCTAGCGGGGGAGTCTACAATGAGCAGTTCTTC
CDR3 protein: CSARGSSGGVYNEQFF
J gene: TRBJ2-1
V gene: TRBV20-1
clone size: few
D gene: TRBD2

CDR3 DNA: TGTGCCACCAAGGGGTGGACCAGGGATGAAAACACTGAAGCTTTCTTT
CDR3 protein: CATKGWTRDENTEAFF
J gene: TRBJ1-1
V gene: TRBV6-2/TRBV6-3
clone size: -
D gene: -

CDR3 DNA: TGCAGTGCTAGAGTGACTAGCGGGGGAAGGAATGAGCAGTTCTTC
CDR3 protein: CSARVTSGGRNEQFF
J gene: TRBJ2-1
V gene: TRBV20-1
clone size: -
D gene: TRBD2

CDR3 DNA: TGTGCCAGCAGCTTAGGGTCCGCGACAGGGTATAATGAAAAACTGTTTTTT
CDR3 protein: CASSLGSATGYNEKLFF
J gene: TRBJ1-4
V gene: TRBV7-7
clone size: few
D gene: TRBD1

CDR3 DNA: TGCAGTGCTAAGTCGTCTGGGTCGGAGACCCAGTACTTC
CDR3 protein: CSAKSSGSETQYF
J gene: TRBJ2-5
V gene: TRBV20-1
clone size: -
D gene: -

CDR3 DNA: TGTGCCAGCAGCTTAAGATTTCTGGGCGATAATCCCGGGGAGCTGTTTTTT
CDR3 protein: CASSLRFLGDNPGELFF
J gene: TRBJ2-2
V gene: TRBV11-2
clone size: -
D gene: -

CDR3 DNA: TGTGCCAGCAGTTTTAGGCCCCTTGGGGGTACTGGGGCCAACGTCCTGACTTTC
CDR3 protein: CASSFRPLGGTGANVLTF
J gene: TRBJ2-6
V gene: TRBV12-3/TRBV12-4
clone size: -
D gene: -

CDR3 DNA: TGTGCCACCAGCAGAGATCTGAGAGGCAAGGAGACCCAGTACTTC
CDR3 protein: CATSRDLRGKETQYF
J gene: TRBJ2-5
V gene: TRBV15
clone size: -
D gene: -

CDR3 DNA: TGTGCCAGCAGCTTGACAGGGATGAATGAGCAGTTCTTC
CDR3 protein: CASSLTGMNEQFF
J gene: TRBJ2-1
V gene: TRBV7-2
clone size: few
D gene: TRBD1

CDR3 DNA: TGCGCCAGCAGCCAAGGCCTCAGTCGGGACTATGGCTACACCTTC
CDR3 protein: CASSQGLSRDYGYTF
J gene: TRBJ1-2
V gene: TRBV4-1
clone size: -
D gene: -

CDR3 DNA: TGCGCCAGCAGCTTGGTTGAGGGTGGTGAAGCTTTCTTT
CDR3 protein: CASSLVEGGEAFF
J gene: TRBJ1-1
V gene: TRBV5-1
clone size: few
D gene: -

CDR3 DNA: TGTGCCAGCAGGGACCTGGCTGGGCTGTTCTTC
CDR3 protein: CASRDLAGLFF
J gene: TRBJ2-1
V gene: TRBV12-3/TRBV12-4
clone size: many
D gene: -

CDR3 DNA: TGTGCCAGCAGATCACCAGGCGTGAGGAACACTGAAGCTTTCTTT
CDR3 protein: CASRSPGVRNTEAFF
J gene: TRBJ1-1
V gene: TRBV7-2
clone size: -
D gene: -

CDR3 DNA: TGCAGCGTACAGGGGATGAACACTGAAGCTTTCTTT
CDR3 protein: CSVQGMNTEAFF
J gene: TRBJ1-1
V gene: TRBV29-1
clone size: few
D gene: TRBD1

CDR3 DNA: TGTGCCAGCAGCTTAAGGGGGTCGAACACCGGGGAGCTGTTTTTT
CDR3 protein: CASSLRGSNTGELFF
J gene: TRBJ2-2
V gene: TRBV7-8
clone size: -
D gene: -

CDR3 DNA: TGTGCCAGCAGCTTATCGGCGGGGCCATATGGCTACGAGCAGTACTTC
CDR3 protein: CASSLSAGPYGYEQYF
J gene: TRBJ2-7
V gene: TRBV7-2
clone size: -
D gene: -

CDR3 DNA: TGTGCCTCCGGAACAGGGAACACTGAAGCTTTCTTT
CDR3 protein: CASGTGNTEAFF
J gene: TRBJ1-1
V gene: TRBV10-3
clone size: -
D gene: -

CDR3 DNA: TGTGCCAGCAGCTTAGAGGGACAGAGAGCCAAAAACATTCAGTACTTC
CDR3 protein: CASSLEGQRAKNIQYF
J gene: TRBJ2-4
V gene: TRBV7-2
clone size: -
D gene: TRBD1

CDR3 DNA: TGCGCCAGCAGCCAAGAGGTGCAGGGGCGTGGAGATACGCAGTATTTT
CDR3 protein: CASSQEVQGRGDTQYF
J gene: TRBJ2-3
V gene: TRBV4-1
clone size: -
D gene: -

CDR3 DNA: TGTGCCAGCTCACCACCTACGTACACTGAAGCTTTCTTT
CDR3 protein: CASSPPTYTEAFF
J gene: TRBJ1-1
V gene: TRBV18
clone size: -
D gene: -

CDR3 DNA: TGCGCCAGCAGCCAACAGGGGGCTAGGGAGACCCAGTACTTC
CDR3 protein: CASSQQGARETQYF
J gene: TRBJ2-5
V gene: TRBV5-1
clone size: many
D gene: TRBD1

CDR3 DNA: TGTGCCAGCAGGTCCTCTCCTCCCTACACTGAAGCTTTCTTT
CDR3 protein: CASRSSPPYTEAFF
J gene: TRBJ1-1
V gene: TRBV21-1
clone size: few
D gene: -

CDR3 DNA: TGCAGTGCTAGAAGGGTGGACACTGAAGCTTTCTTT
CDR3 protein: CSARRVDTEAFF
J gene: TRBJ1-1
V gene: TRBV20-1
clone size: -
D gene: -

CDR3 DNA: TGTGCCAGCAGCTCGGCGGGGGCGTTGAACACTGAAGCTTTCTTT
CDR3 protein: CASSSAGALNTEAFF
J gene: TRBJ1-1
V gene: TRBV5-6
clone size: -
D gene: -

CDR3 DNA: TGTGCCAGCAGCTTGAGTCGTGCCACCGGGGAGCTGTTTTTT
CDR3 protein: CASSLSRATGELFF
J gene: TRBJ2-2
V gene: TRBV7-2
clone size: many
D gene: -

CDR3 DNA: TGTGCCAGCAGTGAAGGTCTTAGCAATCAGCCCCAGCATTTT
CDR3 protein: CASSEGLSNQPQHF
J gene: TRBJ1-5
V gene: TRBV2
clone size: few
D gene: -

CDR3 DNA: TGTGCCATCAATGGACAGCCCGAAGAGACCCAGTACTTC
CDR3 protein: CAINGQPEETQYF
J gene: TRBJ2-5
V gene: TRBV10-3
clone size: -
D gene: -

CDR3 DNA: TGTGCCAGCAGCTTAACCTATGGCTACACCTTC
CDR3 protein: CASSLTYGYTF
J gene: TRBJ1-2
V gene: TRBV7-2
clone size: many
D gene: -

CDR3 DNA: TGTGCCAACACACGATGGCCCGCAGAGACCCAGTACTTC
CDR3 protein: CANTRWPAETQYF
J gene: TRBJ2-5
V gene: TRBV7-9
clone size: -
D gene: -

CDR3 DNA: TGCAGCGTCCGGGACAGGGCCCACGAGCAGTACTTC
CDR3 protein: CSVRDRAHEQYF
J gene: TRBJ2-7
V gene: TRBV29-1
clone size: few
D gene: TRBD1

CDR3 DNA: TGCAGTGCTACTAGACACCTCGGGAGGACAGATACGCAGTATTTT
CDR3 protein: CSATRHLGRTDTQYF
J gene: TRBJ2-3
V gene: TRBV20-1
clone size: -
D gene: TRBD2

CDR3 DNA: TGTGCCATCATGGGTCCGCGGGTCACAGATACGCAGTATTTT
CDR3 protein: CAIMGPRVTDTQYF
J gene: TRBJ2-3
V gene: TRBV10-3
clone size: few
D gene: -

CDR3 DNA: TGTGCCAGCAGAACAGGGTACACTGAAGCTTTCTTT
CDR3 protein: CASRTGYTEAFF
J gene: TRBJ1-1
V gene: TRBV12-3/TRBV12-4
clone size: -
D gene: -

CDR3 DNA: TGTGCCAGCAGCGAGATGACCGATCATGCTTCACCCCTCCACTTT
CDR3 protein: CASSEMTDHASPLHF
J gene: TRBJ1-6
V gene: TRBV9
clone size: few
D gene: -

CDR3 DNA: TGTGCCAGCAGCTTGGATCAGGGTTCTTTGGACACCGGGGAGCTGTTTTTT
CDR3 protein: CASSLDQGSLDTGELFF
J gene: TRBJ2-2
V gene: TRBV5-5
clone size: -
D gene: -

CDR3 DNA: TGTGCCACCAGTGATATTAGGAATGAAAAACTGTTTTTT
CDR3 protein: CATSDIRNEKLFF
J gene: TRBJ1-4
V gene: TRBV24-1
clone size: -
D gene: -

CDR3 DNA: TGTGCCAGCAGCTTAGCGGCCCAGAGTCTAGCCAAAAACATTCAGTACTTC
CDR3 protein: CASSLAAQSLAKNIQYF
J gene: TRBJ2-4
V gene: TRBV7-2
clone size: -
D gene: -

CDR3 DNA: TGTGTAGTAGGGGAAAGTGGAAACACCATATATTTT
CDR3 protein: CVVGESGNTIYF
J gene: TRBJ1-3
V gene: TRBV7-8
clone size: -
D gene: -

CDR3 DNA: TGCGCCAGCAGCCAAGGAACAACTGAAGCTTTCTTT
CDR3 protein: CASSQGTTEAFF
J gene: TRBJ1-1
V gene: TRBV4-1
clone size: -
D gene: -

CDR3 DNA: TGTGCCAGCAGACCCCCGGGGGGCGGCGGTACGCAGTATTTT
CDR3 protein: CASRPPGGGGTQYF
J gene: TRBJ2-3
V gene: TRBV12-3/TRBV12-4
clone size: few
D gene: -